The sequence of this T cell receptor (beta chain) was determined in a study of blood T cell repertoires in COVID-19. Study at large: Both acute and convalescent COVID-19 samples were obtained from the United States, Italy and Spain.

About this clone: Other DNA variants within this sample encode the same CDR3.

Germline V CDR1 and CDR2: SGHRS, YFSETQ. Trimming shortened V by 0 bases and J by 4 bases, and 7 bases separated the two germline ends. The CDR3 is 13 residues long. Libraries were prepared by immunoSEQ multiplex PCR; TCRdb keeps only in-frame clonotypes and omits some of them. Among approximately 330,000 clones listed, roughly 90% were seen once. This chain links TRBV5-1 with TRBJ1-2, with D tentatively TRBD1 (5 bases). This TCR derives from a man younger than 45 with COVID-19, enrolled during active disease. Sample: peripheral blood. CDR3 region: CASSLGGGYGYTF. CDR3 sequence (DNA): TGCGCCAGCAGCTTGGGGGGCGGCTATGGCTACACCTTC.